The 29 T cell receptor delta chains given below trace back to one sample, sequenced in a study of γδ T cells in repeated Plasmodium falciparum infection. Bulk repertoires came from Vgamma9/Vdelta2+ or Vdelta2-negative gammadelta T cells flow-sorted from PBMC. TCRdb re-called the multiplex PCR reads using CATT. The data contain around 46,000 delta-chain clones, less than 2% of them singletons. Sequencing was performed on gamma-delta T cells from blood. The receptor source for this set is a pool of human donors (malaria-infected and uninfected, not separated).

Remarks on this clone: A single base is all that separates this from a far larger clone, so a read error is likely. The J gene is TRDJ1, the V gene TRDV1, with 12 bases identical to TRDD3. The J gene, not given by TCRdb, was assigned here from a germline match of the nucleotide sequence. This CDR3 spans 20 amino acids. The ends lost 0 bases at V and 5 bases at J; junction bases unmatched: 16. Germline V gene data show CDR1 as TSWWSYY and CDR2 as QGS. CDR3 region: CALGELPWGIRGVPADKLIF. The CDR3 bases are TGTGCTCTTGGGGAACTCCCCTGGGGGATACGTGGCGTCCCGGCGGATAAACTCATCTTT.

This clone was detected only a few times. The protein given by TCRdb reflects a much larger clone and differs at residue 8 from this DNA's translation, likely from a read error; the protein shown is the DNA's translation. The rearrangement uses TRDV3 and TRDJ1, with D maybe TRDD3 (8 bases). Trimming cost V 0 bases and J 1 base, with 33 bases left between them. The CDR3 spans 21 residues. The germline gives CDR1 TVYSNPD, CDR2 GDNSRS (reference sequence). CDR3 in DNA: TGTGCCTTTAGTGAGCCTTCCTGCTTGCTGGGGGACCCTCCTATCACCGATAAACTCATCTTT. Translated, it gives CAFSEPSCLLGDPPITDKLIF.

As for this clone: This DNA's translation and the protein TCRdb lists, from a much larger clone, do not match at residue 9, likely due to a read error; the protein shown is translated from the DNA. This sequence joins TRDV1 and TRDJ1; tentatively, D is TRDD2 (6 bases). TCRdb does not report a J gene; here it was assigned by matching the DNA to germline references. Trimming left V 9 bases short and J 0 bases short, with 35 bases between. CDR3 size: 21 residues. CDR1 TSWWSYY and CDR2 QGS come from the germline V gene. The CDR3, as DNA: TGTGCTCTCACGAGAATCGAGGGCCCTCCTACGCGGAGGTTTTACACCGATAAACTCATCTTT. This translates into CALTRIEGPPTRRFYTDKLIF.

This clone was seen a handful of times. A far bigger clonotype differs at one base, so this is likely a read error. Other nucleotide sequences in the sample specify the same CDR3. The chain is built from TRDV1 and TRDJ1; no reliable D call. TCRdb is silent on the J gene; assignment here came from matching the DNA to germline. V gave up 4 bases and J gave up 3 bases, with 18 bases separating them. The V gene's germline CDR1 is TSWWSYY and CDR2 QGS. CDR3 size: 16 residues. CDR3 DNA sequence: TGTGCTCTTGGGGGGATTCCCGTTATTGTGGCCGATAAACTCATCTTT. Its translation: CALGGIPVIVADKLIF.

This clone was recorded a few times. TCRdb attributes to this sequence the protein of a much larger clone, which differs from the DNA translation at residue 9; a read error is likely, and the protein displayed is translated from the DNA. The J gene is TRDJ1, the V gene TRDV1; D is perhaps TRDD3 (7 bases). TCRdb lists no J gene, so it was determined here by aligning the DNA to germline. The germline CDR1 and CDR2 sequences are TSWWSYY and QGS. V was trimmed by 4 bases and J by 0 bases, leaving 33 bases between them. The CDR3 loop spans 22 amino acids. The CDR3 spells CALGGRPSVFFRGYGYTDKLIF. The DNA of the CDR3 is TGTGCTCTTGGGGGAAGGCCTTCCGTTTTTTTCCGGGGATATGGGTACACCGATAAACTCATCTTT.

This clone showed up just a few times. The amino acid sequence in TCRdb belongs to a much larger clone and departs from this DNA's translation at residue 14, likely a sequencing read error; the sequence shown is translated from the DNA. The V gene is given as TRDV1, and no J gene call is available; the table gives TRDD3 as D, unverified against the DNA. Germline V lookup: CDR1 TSWWSYY, CDR2 QGS. CDR3 length: 15 residues. Here the CDR3 reads CALGETPHRRDHLTF. DNA of the CDR3: TGTGCTCTTGGGGAAACTCCTCACAGGAGGGATCACCTCACCTTT.

This clone was detected many times. A far larger clone is one base from this, pointing to a likely read error. This sample includes further DNA sequences coding for the same CDR3. This chain uses TRDV2 with TRDJ1; D not resolved. The J gene is not listed in TCRdb, so it was assigned here from a DNA match to germline. This CDR3 comprises 16 residues. Germline V gives CDR1 GEAIGNYY, CDR2 EKD. CDR3 in DNA: TGTGCCTGTGACCCCCCGCGCACAGTGTACACCGACAAACTCATCTTT. It translates to CACDPPRTVYTDKLIF.

This clone was seen a handful of times. The mismatch at residue 22 between this DNA's translation and the TCRdb protein of a much larger clone likely reflects a read error; the protein shown is translated from the DNA. For the V gene the call is TRDV1; the J gene has no call; TRDD3, the D gene given by the table, was not confirmed from the DNA. CDR1 is TSWWSYY and CDR2 is QGS in the germline V gene. The CDR3 contains 23 residues. CDR3 coding DNA: TGTGCTCTTGGGGAGCCGGCTAAGAGCAGAATGAACTGGGGGATACCGTACACCGATAAACTCACCTTT. It specifies CALGEPAKSRMNWGIPYTDKLTF.

This clone was recorded a few times. A far larger clone is off by one base, so a read error is likely. Other DNA sequences within the sample encode an identical CDR3. The gene calls are TRDV1 and TRDJ1; TRDD3 matches 10 bases. TCRdb records no J gene; here it was assigned by comparing the DNA to germline. The V gene's germline CDR1 is TSWWSYY and CDR2 QGS. The length of the CDR3 is 19 residues. CDR3 loop: CALGELRSPLLGDPHKLIF. As DNA, the CDR3 is TGTGCTCTCGGGGAACTCAGGTCTCCCTTACTGGGGGATCCCCATAAACTCATCTTT.

Turning to this clone: TCRdb shows a much larger clone's protein in place of this DNA's translation, and the two differ at residue 11, likely through a read error; the protein shown is translated from the DNA. This sequence joins TRDV3 and TRDJ1, with 9 bases matching TRDD2. TCRdb records no J gene; here it was assigned by comparing the DNA to germline. In germline, CDR1 is TVYSNPD, CDR2 GDNSRS (reference sequence). CDR3 size: 14 residues. This CDR3 is CAFSPSYGLDRLIF. The CDR3 DNA reads TGTGCCTTTAGTCCTTCCTACGGCCTCGATAGACTCATCTTT.

To note about this clone: TCRdb's protein, taken from a much larger clone, differs from this DNA's translation at residues 5 and 11, likely owing to a read error; the protein displayed comes from the DNA. In nucleotides, the CDR3 is TGTGCCTGTGACGCCCTAGCCCGGGGGGATAGCACCGATAAACTCATCTTT. Amino acids: CACDALARGDSTDKLIF. The V and J genes are TRDV2 and TRDJ1, with 8 bases that match TRDD3. TCRdb records no J gene; here it was assigned by comparing the DNA to germline. CDR3 length equals 17 residues. Per germline, CDR1 GEAIGNYY and CDR2 EKD. Losses at the gene ends were 3 bases for V and 1 base for J; bases not matched to a gene: 12.

As regards this clone: This DNA's translation and the protein TCRdb lists, from a much larger clone, do not match at residue 13, likely due to a read error; the protein shown is translated from the DNA. The genes are TRDV1 and TRDJ1; no clear D gene. The J gene comes from matching the DNA to germline here; TCRdb lacks it. The CDR3 is made up of 19 amino acids. V was cut by 1 base and J by 1 base, with 22 bases left in between. Germline CDR1 TSWWSYY, CDR2 QGS. The CDR3 nucleotides are TGTGCTCTTGGGGAACCCTCGGACAGGCTTTACCCCTGCACCGATAAACTCATCTTT. Amino acid sequence: CALGEPSDRLYPCTDKLIF.

This clone has ten or more counts. This sequence is one base from a far larger clone and is likely a read error. This same CDR3 is encoded by further DNA sequences in the sample. This chain joins TRDV2 and TRDJ1, with 12 bases fitting TRDD3. Since TCRdb gives no J gene, matching the DNA to germline was used here to assign it. J was trimmed by 3 bases and V by 0 bases; bases with no gene match: 10. Germline values: CDR1 GEAIGNYY, CDR2 EKD. The CDR3 has 18 residues. CDR3 protein: CACDTGKLLGDTPDKLIF. The CDR3 DNA reads TGTGCCTGTGACACCGGGAAGTTACTGGGGGATACTCCCGATAAACTCATCTTT.

In its sample, this clone was seen many times. A far larger clone lies a single base away; this is likely a read error. Other DNA sequences of this sample code for an identical CDR3. V is TRDV2 and J is TRDJ1, with TRDD3 identical over 13 bases. Since TCRdb gives no J gene, matching the DNA to germline was used here to assign it. CDR3 length: 22 residues. V shed 3 bases, J shed 0 bases, and the junction held 21 bases outside the gene matches. CDR1 is GEAIGNYY and CDR2 is EKD in the germline V gene. The CDR3 DNA reads TGTGCCTGTGACCCCCCCCTAAAAATCTCGACTGGGGGATACGGGGACACCGATAAACTCATCTTT. Its translation is CACDPPLKISTGGYGDTDKLIF.

In the case of this clone: The protein recorded in TCRdb matches a much larger clone and deviates from this DNA's translation at residue 4, suggesting a read error; the protein here is obtained by translating the DNA. The chain recombines TRDV1 with TRDJ1, with a possible D match to TRDD3 (5 bases). Since TCRdb gives no J gene, matching the DNA to germline was used here to assign it. The CDR3 has 15 residues. Germline CDR1 and CDR2: TSWWSYY and QGS. The CDR3 coding sequence is TGTGCTCTTTGGGAACTTACCGGGGGTACCGATAAACTCATCTTT. Protein sequence: CALWELTGGTDKLIF.

This clone was found a few times. This DNA translates differently at residue 15 from the TCRdb protein, which is that of a much larger clone; a read error is likely, and the protein shown is the DNA's own translation. This rearrangement joins TRDV1 to TRDJ1, with 10 bases matching TRDD3. Here the J gene came from matching the DNA to germline, since TCRdb omits it. The germline V gene encodes CDR1 TSWWSYY and CDR2 QGS. The junction had 19 bases not matched to a gene; V was cut back by 3 bases and J by 0 bases. This CDR3 comprises 21 residues. This CDR3 is CALGDPPSSRDWGMHTDKLIF. The CDR3 DNA reads as TGTGCTCTTGGGGATCCTCCTTCCTCCCGGGACTGGGGGATGCACACCGATAAACTCATCTTT.

With regard to this clone: The protein that TCRdb holds for this DNA derives from a much larger clone and differs from the translated DNA at residue 12, which likely indicates a read error; the protein shown here is translated from the DNA. This chain links TRDV1 with TRDJ1; the D is unclear. V lost 1 base to trimming and J lost 0 bases, with 21 bases between them. The length of the CDR3 is 19 residues. Germline V lookup: CDR1 TSWWSYY, CDR2 QGS. The CDR3 loop is CALGERESLSPLYTDKLIF. As DNA, the CDR3 is TGTGCTCTTGGGGAACGCGAGTCCCTCTCCCCCTTGTACACCGATAAACTCATCTTT.

This clone was detected a few times. TCRdb's protein, taken from a much larger clone, differs from this DNA's translation at residue 4, likely owing to a read error; the protein displayed comes from the DNA. The chain recombines TRDV2 with TRDJ1, with D perhaps matching TRDD3 (6 bases). The CDR3 extends over 11 amino acids. The V and J ends lost 5 bases and 7 bases respectively, with 10 bases between them. Germline CDR1 and CDR2: GEAIGNYY and EKD. CDR3: CACVTGSKLIF. The CDR3 DNA follows: TGTGCCTGTGTCACTGGGTCTAAACTCATCTTT.

This clone was seen a few times. A far larger clone is a single base away, which makes a read error likely. Other DNA sequences in this sample translate to the same CDR3. The chain links TRDV1 to TRDJ1; 7 bases line up with TRDD3. TCRdb does not report a J gene; here it was assigned by matching the DNA to germline references. The CDR3 length is 19 residues. Germline values: CDR1 TSWWSYY, CDR2 QGS. The V gene end was trimmed by 10 bases and the J gene end by 2 bases; junction bases not matched to a gene: 25. The CDR3 sequence is CAPPLYWGIGRGSTDKLIF. The CDR3 bases are TGTGCTCCCCCGCTGTACTGGGGAATAGGGCGAGGTTCTACCGATAAACTCATCTTT.

As to this clone: TCRdb's listed protein matches a much larger clone and diverges from this DNA's translation at residue 14, likely through a read error; the protein shown comes from the DNA. Different DNA sequences within this sample yield the same CDR3. V usage is TRDV1 and J usage is TRDJ1; the match to TRDD3 covers 11 bases. This CDR3 comprises 19 residues. V shed 4 bases, J shed 4 bases, and the junction held 17 bases outside the gene matches. Germline-derived CDR1 and CDR2 are TSWWSYY and QGS. This CDR3 reads CALGGFDNYVLGDSDKLIF. CDR3 DNA sequence: TGTGCTCTTGGGGGATTCGATAACTACGTACTGGGGGATAGCGATAAACTCATCTTT.

Of note for this clone: TCRdb's protein, taken from a much larger clone, differs from this DNA's translation at residue 9, likely owing to a read error; the protein displayed comes from the DNA. The chain couples TRDV1 to TRDJ3, with D maybe TRDD2 (5 bases). The ends were cut back, 5 bases at V and 2 bases at J, with 19 bases in the middle. Germline CDR1 TSWWSYY, CDR2 QGS. The CDR3 is made up of 19 amino acids. CDR3 DNA sequence: TGTGCTCTTGGGTCGCTAAGGAAACCTTCGACCTGGGACACCCGACAGATGTTTTTC. This encodes CALGSLRKPSTWDTRQMFF.

This clone appeared many times. TCRdb assigns this DNA the protein of a much larger clone, which departs from its translation at residue 10; this likely reflects a read error, and the protein shown comes from translating the DNA. This chain links TRDV1 with TRDJ1; 8 bases fit TRDD3. TCRdb lists no J gene, so it was determined here by aligning the DNA to germline. The CDR3 has 20 amino acids. Per the germline V gene, CDR1 is TSWWSYY and CDR2 is QGS. V trimming: 0 bases; J trimming: 0 bases; junction bases outside the gene matches: 15. The CDR3 protein is CALGELPPPMGDLYTDKLIF. The CDR3 DNA reads as TGTGCTCTTGGGGAACTTCCTCCCCCTATGGGGGATCTGTACACCGATAAACTCATCTTT.

Concerning this clone: The protein held in TCRdb is that of a much larger clone and does not match this DNA's translation at residue 6, likely because of a read error; the protein shown is translated from the DNA. The chain carries TRDV2 and TRDJ1; 11 nucleotides align to TRDD3. No J segment appears in TCRdb, so it was assigned here by matching the sequence to germline. Germline trimming cut 0 bases from V and 4 bases from J; bases unmatched to any gene: 15. Germline V lookup: CDR1 GEAIGNYY, CDR2 EKD. The CDR3 length is 19 residues. CDR3 residues: CACDTVTGGYKVSDDKLIF. CDR3 nucleotide sequence: TGTGCCTGTGACACCGTTACTGGGGGATATAAAGTTTCCGACGATAAACTCATCTTT.

This clone was counted a few times. A read error is likely here: a far larger clone is one base away. The sample contains more than one DNA sequence encoding this CDR3. Called V gene: TRDV1; the J gene was not called; the table's D call, TRDD3, was not checked against the DNA. The CDR3 extends over 23 amino acids. Germline V gene lookup returns CDR1 TSWWSYY and CDR2 QGS. CDR3 sequence (DNA): TGTGCTCTTGGGGAACATTGTTGTAGGCCTTCCTACTCCTACGGGGGATACACCGATAAGCTCATCTTT. This sequence encodes CALGEHCCRPSYSYGGYTDKLIF.

Note on this clone: This likely came from a read error, as a far larger clone is one base away. Other DNA sequences in this specimen translate into the identical CDR3. The chain is built from TRDV1 and TRDJ1; TRDD3 aligns across 8 bases. The J gene is absent in TCRdb and was assigned here via DNA matching to germline. Germline-derived CDR1 and CDR2 are TSWWSYY and QGS. This CDR3 spans 19 amino acids. The CDR3, as DNA: TGTGCTCTCGGGGAACCAGCCTTCCCACCTTACTGGGGGACCGATAAACTCATCTTT. This sequence encodes CALGEPAFPPYWGTDKLIF.

A note on this clone: This sequence is one base from a far larger clone and is likely a read error. The sample holds other DNA sequences that translate to the same CDR3. The chain combines TRDV1 with TRDJ1; D perhaps matches TRDD3 (5 bases). TCRdb records no J gene; here it was assigned by comparing the DNA to germline. Germline assignment: CDR1 TSWWSYY and CDR2 QGS. This CDR3 is 19 amino acids long. CDR3 sequence reads: CALGEREILSVLYTDKLIF. DNA of the CDR3: TGTGCTCTCGGGGAACGGGAGATTCTCTCGGTGTTGTACACCGATAAACTCATCTTT.

Worth noting for this clone: TCRdb's listed protein matches a much larger clone and diverges from this DNA's translation at residue 21, likely through a read error; the protein shown comes from the DNA. The chain recombines TRDV1 with TRDJ1; D possibly uses TRDD2 or TRDD3 (8 bases each). TCRdb does not report a J gene; here it was assigned by matching the DNA to germline references. Trimming pared 2 bases from V and 0 bases from J, leaving 49 bases between. The CDR3 contains 28 residues. In germline, CDR1 is TSWWSYY, CDR2 QGS. CDR3 amino acids: CALGEVPESSYAISLLGAFTNYTDKLIF. Written as DNA, the CDR3 is TGTGCTCTTGGGGAAGTCCCGGAATCTTCCTACGCCATTTCCCTACTGGGGGCCTTCACAAACTACACCGATAAACTCATCTTT.

This clone was seen at least ten times. This rearrangement joins TRDV2 to TRDJ1, with D uncertain. No J gene is reported in TCRdb; it was inferred here by comparing the DNA with germline. Germline V gene sequence: CDR1 GEAIGNYY, CDR2 EKD. With 4 bases removed from V and 3 bases from J, the gap between germline ends came to 14 bases. The CDR3 is made up of 14 amino acids. Here the CDR3 DNA reads TGTGCCTGTGATCGCTTACGCTCGGCCGATAAACTCATCTTT. Translated, it gives CACDRLRSADKLIF.

This clone was picked up a small number of times. The TCRdb protein comes from a much larger clone and disagrees with this DNA's translation at residue 16, likely due to a read error; the protein given here is derived from the DNA. The V gene is TRDV1, the J gene TRDJ1, with TRDD3 as a possible D gene (6 bases). The J gene is not listed in TCRdb, so it was assigned here from a DNA match to germline. The germline CDR1 and CDR2 sequences are TSWWSYY and QGS. The CDR3 is 19 amino acids. This CDR3 is CALGELSLVGGQYTDELIF. For the CDR3, the DNA is TGTGCTCTTGGGGAACTAAGCTTAGTGGGGGGTCAGTACACCGATGAACTCATCTTT.